A single sample gave rise to the 2 T cell receptor beta chains below, sequenced in a study of response to subunit inactivated influenza vaccine. TCRdb fed the RT-PCR reads into MiXCR, producing one record per CDR3 protein. Among about 480,000 distinct CDR3 sequences listed, 10% to 15% were seen once. The sample in question was PBMCs from blood, obtained 40 to 50 days after vaccination. Every receptor here comes from a man aged 50 or older who received an inactivated influenza vaccine.

CDR3: CASSPMTRETQYF. For the CDR3, the DNA is TGCGCCAGCAGCCCAATGACTAGAGAAACGCAGTATTTT. The rearrangement uses TRBV5-1 and TRBJ2-3, with D perhaps matching TRBD2 (6 bases). Trimming shortened V by 4 bases and J by 9 bases, and 15 bases separated the two germline ends. The CDR3 totals 13 residues. Germline V lookup: CDR1 SGHRS, CDR2 YFSETQ.

This clonotype turned up a few times. The genes are TRBV29-1 and TRBJ2-1; 7 nucleotides line up with TRBD2. CDR3 size: 16 residues. V lost 7 bases to trimming and J lost 0 bases; unmatched junction nucleotides: 12. The germline CDR1 and CDR2 sequences are SQVTM and ANQGSEA. DNA of the CDR3: TGCAGCGGACTTACTGGAGCGGGGTTCTCCTACAATGAGCAGTTCTTC. Amino acids: CSGLTGAGFSYNEQFF.